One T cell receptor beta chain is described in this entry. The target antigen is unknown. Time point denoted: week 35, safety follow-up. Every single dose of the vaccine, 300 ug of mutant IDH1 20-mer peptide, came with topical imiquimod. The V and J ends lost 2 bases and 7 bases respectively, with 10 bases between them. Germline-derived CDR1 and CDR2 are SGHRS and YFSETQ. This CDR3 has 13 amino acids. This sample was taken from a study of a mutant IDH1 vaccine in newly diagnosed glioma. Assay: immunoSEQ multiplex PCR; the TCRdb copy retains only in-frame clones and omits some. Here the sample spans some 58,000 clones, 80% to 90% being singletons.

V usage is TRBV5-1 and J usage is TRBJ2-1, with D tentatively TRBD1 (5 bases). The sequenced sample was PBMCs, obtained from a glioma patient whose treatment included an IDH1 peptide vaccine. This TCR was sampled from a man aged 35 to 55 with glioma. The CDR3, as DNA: TGCGCCAGCAGCTTCGGCAGGGTTAATGAGCAGTTCTTC. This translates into CASSFGRVNEQFF.